The entry below gives a single T cell receptor beta chain sequence along with its context. Using immunoSEQ multiplex PCR, the repertoire was profiled, and TCRdb retains in-frame clones only, with some absent. The sample lists 53,000 or so clones, more than 75% occurring once. Time point: peripheral blood 6 weeks after treatment start. This CDR3 contains 15 residues. CDR1 and CDR2 from the germline V gene are MGHDK and SYGVNS. The V gene lost 3 bases and the J gene lost 3 bases, with 12 bases spanning the gap. This sample is part of a study of PD-L1 blockade in urothelial cancer. Study context: Men with urothelial cancer arising in the bladder made up twenty-five of 29 patients. The median number of T cells present in blood samples was 141,255.

The source material was PBMCs, sampled around atezolizumab (anti-PD-L1) treatment. V gene TRBV25-1 combines with J gene TRBJ1-3; D possibly corresponds to TRBD1 (6 bases). The sequence derives from a man in his 60s with urothelial cancer. The DNA for the CDR3 is TGTGCCAGCAGTGATGGGGGCAGGTTTGGAAACACCATATATTTT. Translation: CASSDGGRFGNTIYF.